This T cell receptor beta chain was found in a study of human T cells and chemical hapten exposure. Study-wide context: Patients additionally received therapeutic doses of diphenylcyclopropenone on the scalp once a week, and this continued throughout the roughly 25-week study. Yields of TCR per sample differed, chiefly owing to small differences in pooled library volume. The study, taken as a whole, reports: The formation of large CDR3 similarity clusters by expanded TCRs significantly exceeded that of controls. Counts of expanded TCRs at PT1 were positively correlated with patch test score.

TCRdb analysed the RACE reads with MiXCR anew, one entry per CDR3 protein. The data hold 95,000 or so distinct CDR3 sequences, with more than 9.5% observed a single time. Germline V gene sequence: CDR1 SEHNR, CDR2 FQNEAQ (reference sequence). The CDR3 has 15 amino acids. V dropped 0 bases and J dropped 1 base, with 9 bases sitting between them. Stated time point: patch test 2, 6 weeks after DPC sensitization. As to treatment: therapeutic diphenylcyclopropenone sensitization with weekly scalp DPC. Remarks on this clonotype: What it binds is unknown.

The V and J genes are TRBV7-9 and TRBJ1-1, with D uncertain. This specimen was whole blood, taken in connection with sensitization to the hapten diphenylcyclopropenone (DPC). The sequence came from a woman aged 40 to 50 with alopecia areata. Some clones in this sample may be carry-over from other donors' samples. CDR3 protein: CASSLAEGRNTEAFF. The CDR3 DNA follows: TGTGCCAGCAGCTTAGCAGAAGGGAGGAACACTGAAGCTTTCTTT.